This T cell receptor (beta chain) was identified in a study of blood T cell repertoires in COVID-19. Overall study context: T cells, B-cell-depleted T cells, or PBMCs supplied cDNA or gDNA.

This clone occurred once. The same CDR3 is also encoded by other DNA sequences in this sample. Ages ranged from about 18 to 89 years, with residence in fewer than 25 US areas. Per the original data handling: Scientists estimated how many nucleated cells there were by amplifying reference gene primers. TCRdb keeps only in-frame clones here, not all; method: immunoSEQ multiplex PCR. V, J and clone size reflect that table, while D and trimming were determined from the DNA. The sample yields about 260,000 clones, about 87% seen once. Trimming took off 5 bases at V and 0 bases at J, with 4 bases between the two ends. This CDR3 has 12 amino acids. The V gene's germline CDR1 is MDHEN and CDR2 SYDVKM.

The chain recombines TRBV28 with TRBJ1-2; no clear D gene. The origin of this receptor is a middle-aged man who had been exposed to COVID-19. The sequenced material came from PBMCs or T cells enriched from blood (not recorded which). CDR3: CASSLANYGYTF. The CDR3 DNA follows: TGTGCCAGCAGTCTAGCTAACTATGGCTACACCTTC.